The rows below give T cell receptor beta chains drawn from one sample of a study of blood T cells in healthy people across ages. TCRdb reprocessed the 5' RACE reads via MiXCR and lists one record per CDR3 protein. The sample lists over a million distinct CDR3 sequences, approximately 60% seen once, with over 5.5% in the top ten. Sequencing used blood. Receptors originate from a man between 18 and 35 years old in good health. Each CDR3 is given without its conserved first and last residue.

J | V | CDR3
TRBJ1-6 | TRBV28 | ASSLGTWSDNSPLH
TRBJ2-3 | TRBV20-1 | SGDLGGGASDTQY
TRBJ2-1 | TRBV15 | ATSRDPAGLGGGIEQF
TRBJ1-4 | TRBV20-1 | SAASGQGINEKLF
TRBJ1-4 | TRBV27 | ASNGGVRNEKLF
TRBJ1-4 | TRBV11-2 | ASSQTGANEKLF
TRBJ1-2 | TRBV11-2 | ASSLDPTDAYYGYT
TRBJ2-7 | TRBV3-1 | ASSQGTGGDSSYEQY
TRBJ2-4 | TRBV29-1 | SVETPTRGAEEQY
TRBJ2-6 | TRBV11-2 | ASSLVIGPRPLGANVLT
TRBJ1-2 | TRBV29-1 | SAHYREGYT
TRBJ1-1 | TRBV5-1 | ASRVSQDTEAF
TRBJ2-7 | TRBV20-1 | SAQLRVLASEQY
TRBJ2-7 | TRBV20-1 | SAANPLAGTRIWEQY
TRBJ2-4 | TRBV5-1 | ASSLEGDLQY
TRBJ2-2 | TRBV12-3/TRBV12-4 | ASSLVLAGPNTGELF
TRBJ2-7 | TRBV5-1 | ASSLAETEDEQY
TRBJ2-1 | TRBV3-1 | ASSQVGTLNNEQF
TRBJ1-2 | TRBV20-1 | SALAGTGYT
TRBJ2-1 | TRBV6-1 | ASSERGGAPSRDEQF
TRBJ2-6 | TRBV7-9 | ASSKDRVFLT
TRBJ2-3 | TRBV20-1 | SARDAFTDTQY
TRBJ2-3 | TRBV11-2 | ASSLESFPRTSGSVLPSTDTQY
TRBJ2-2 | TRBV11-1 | ASSAAGKPGELF
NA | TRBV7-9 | ASSLAREASEQY
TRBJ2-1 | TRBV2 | ASRLAGGYEQF
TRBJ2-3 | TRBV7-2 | ASSPDLHYFADTQY
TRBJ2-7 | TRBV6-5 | ASSYSGLPDPYEQY
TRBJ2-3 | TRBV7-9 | ASSQTSGGITDTQY
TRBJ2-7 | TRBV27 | ASSTTSSYEQY
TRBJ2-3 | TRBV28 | ASSRHGTLNTDTQY
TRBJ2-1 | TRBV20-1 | SAREPSGGYNEQF
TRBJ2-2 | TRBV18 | ASSPIQGRPGELF
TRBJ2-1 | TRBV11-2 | ASSPLGGSGSYNEQF
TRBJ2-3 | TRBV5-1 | ASRLWNNPDTQY
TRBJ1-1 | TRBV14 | ASSQDANTEAF
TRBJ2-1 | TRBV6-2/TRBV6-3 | ASNTGTGVYNEQF
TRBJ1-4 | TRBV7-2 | ASSLAPRHINEKLF
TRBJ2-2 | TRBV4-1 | ASSQGVDTGELF
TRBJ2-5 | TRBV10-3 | AISGRGQEETQY
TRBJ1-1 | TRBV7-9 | ASTQGNTEAF
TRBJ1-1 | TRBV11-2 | ASSLGFYTEAF
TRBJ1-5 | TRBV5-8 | ASSLGGSSNQPQH
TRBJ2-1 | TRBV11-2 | ASSREGPYNEQF
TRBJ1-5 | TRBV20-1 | SARENVGQPQH
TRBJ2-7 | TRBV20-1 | SAIWGLAVHSYEQY
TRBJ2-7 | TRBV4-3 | ASSQENRRPYEQY
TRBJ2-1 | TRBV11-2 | ASSTFREQF
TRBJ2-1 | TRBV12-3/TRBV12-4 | ASSLWEISYNEQF
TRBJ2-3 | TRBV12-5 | ASGGGSTDTQY
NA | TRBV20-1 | SARGDQTGVLEQY
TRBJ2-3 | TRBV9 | ASSVVQGAGDTQY
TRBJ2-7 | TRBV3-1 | ASSQDPGSFYEQY
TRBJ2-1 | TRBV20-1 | SARLTNSYNEQF
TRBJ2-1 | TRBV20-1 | SARNTISSYNEQF
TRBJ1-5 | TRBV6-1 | ASSEVTLYQPQH